What follows are 9 T cell receptor beta chains derived from one specimen sequenced in a study of T cell repertoires in cytomegalovirus infection. TCRdb passed the reads through MiXCR, listing each CDR3 protein once. This table has about 700,000 distinct CDR3 sequences, 33% appearing once. Their target antigens are unknown. The sample was cultured PBMCs, taken from culture after CMV antigen stimulation. Receptors were obtained from a human donor in good health (CMV status not recorded). Some clones in this sample may be carry-over from other donors' samples.

The CDR3 bases are TGTGCCACCAGGGGGGCTAGCGTGAACACCGGGGAGCTGTTTTTT. Translating gives CATRGASVNTGELFF. The chain employs TRBV7-2 and TRBJ2-2; TRBD1 might be the D (7 bases). Between the trimmed V and J ends, which lost 10 bases and 1 base, there was a span of 16 bases. Germline-derived CDR1 and CDR2 are SGHTA and FQGNSA. The length of the CDR3 is 15 residues.

This clonotype was observed at least ten times. This chain connects TRBV7-2 to TRBJ2-5; D tentatively reads TRBD1 or TRBD2 (6 bases each). Germline CDR1 SGHTA, CDR2 FQGNSA. Trimming removed 3 bases from V and 5 bases from J, with 13 bases in between. The CDR3 contains 14 residues. CDR3 sequence: CASSLMGGGETQYF. The DNA for the CDR3 is TGTGCCAGCAGCTTGATGGGGGGCGGGGAGACCCAGTACTTC.

This chain joins TRBV19 and TRBJ1-1; the D gene is possibly TRBD1 (6 bases). CDR3 length equals 14 residues. With 6 bases removed from V and 1 base from J, the gap between germline ends came to 12 bases. The germline CDR1 and CDR2 sequences are LNHDA and SQIVND (reference sequence). The CDR3 loop reads CASRGQTENTEAFF. As DNA, the CDR3 is TGTGCCAGTAGGGGACAAACAGAGAACACTGAAGCTTTCTTT.

In this sample, this clonotype turned up a few times. The V gene is TRBV20-1, the J gene TRBJ2-3; the match to TRBD2 covers 10 bases. The germline V gene has CDR1 DFQATT and CDR2 SNEGSKA (reference sequence). V shed 6 bases, J shed 4 bases, and the junction held 7 bases outside the gene matches. This CDR3 region has 14 residues. The CDR3 here is CSAWTSGASDTQYF. The CDR3 nucleotides are TGCAGTGCCTGGACTAGCGGAGCCTCAGATACGCAGTATTTT.

This chain uses TRBV19 with TRBJ2-7; D is possibly TRBD1 (5 bases). Germline V gene data show CDR1 as LNHDA and CDR2 as SQIVND (reference sequence). There are 13 residues in the CDR3. Trimming cost V 11 bases and J 0 bases, with 14 bases left between them. CDR3 bases: TGTGCCGCAGGAAGGGGTCTCTCCTACGAGCAGTACTTC. The encoded protein is CAAGRGLSYEQYF.

This clonotype was detected ten times or more. The chain is built from TRBV7-2 and TRBJ2-7; TRBD2 agrees at 9 bases. Germline values: CDR1 SGHTA, CDR2 FQGNSA. CDR3 length: 15 residues. Germline trimming cut 5 bases from V and 0 bases from J; bases unmatched to any gene: 5. This chain's CDR3 is CASSTSGGSSYEQYF. The CDR3 DNA reads TGTGCCAGCAGCACCAGCGGGGGGAGCTCCTACGAGCAGTACTTC.

This clonotype was recorded only once. This chain joins TRBV20-1 and TRBJ2-7; D may be TRBD1 or TRBD2 (6 bases each). Per germline, CDR1 DFQATT and CDR2 SNEGSKA (reference sequence). V was cut by 5 bases and J by 3 bases, with 14 bases left in between. The CDR3 length is 13 residues. CDR3 sequence (DNA): TGCAGTGCTTATAGCGGACAGCACTACGAGCAGTACTTC. It yields the protein CSAYSGQHYEQYF.

This clonotype was picked up a small number of times. CDR3: CASTPRNNEQFF. CDR3 coding DNA: TGTGCCAGCACTCCTAGAAACAATGAGCAGTTCTTC. The chain is built from TRBV12-3 or TRBV12-4 and TRBJ2-1, with no clear D. There are 12 residues in the CDR3. V was pared by 7 bases and J by 5 bases, with 9 bases between.

This clonotype came up many times. The V call is TRBV7-2, the J call TRBJ2-7; 8 bases are a match to TRBD2. The CDR3 runs 14 residues. The V gene's germline CDR1 is SGHTA and CDR2 FQGNSA. With 7 bases clipped from V and 5 bases from J, the junction kept 10 bases outside the gene matches. The CDR3 reads CASTKAGASNEQYF. In DNA form, the CDR3 reads TGTGCCAGCACCAAAGCGGGAGCCTCTAACGAGCAGTACTTC.